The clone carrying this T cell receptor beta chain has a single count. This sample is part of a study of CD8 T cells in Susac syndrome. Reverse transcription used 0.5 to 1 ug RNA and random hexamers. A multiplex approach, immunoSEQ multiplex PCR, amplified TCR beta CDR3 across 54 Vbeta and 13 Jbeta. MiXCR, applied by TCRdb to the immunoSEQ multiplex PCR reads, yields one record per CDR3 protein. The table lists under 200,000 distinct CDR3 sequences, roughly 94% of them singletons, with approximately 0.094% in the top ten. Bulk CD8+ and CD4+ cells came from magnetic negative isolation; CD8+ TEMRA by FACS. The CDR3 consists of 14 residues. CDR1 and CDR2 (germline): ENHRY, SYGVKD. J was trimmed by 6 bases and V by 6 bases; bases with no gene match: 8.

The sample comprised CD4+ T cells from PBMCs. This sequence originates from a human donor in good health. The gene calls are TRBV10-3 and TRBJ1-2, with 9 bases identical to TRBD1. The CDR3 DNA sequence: TGTGCCATCAGCTCCATCACAGGGGGCCATGGCTACACCTTC. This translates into CAISSITGGHGYTF.